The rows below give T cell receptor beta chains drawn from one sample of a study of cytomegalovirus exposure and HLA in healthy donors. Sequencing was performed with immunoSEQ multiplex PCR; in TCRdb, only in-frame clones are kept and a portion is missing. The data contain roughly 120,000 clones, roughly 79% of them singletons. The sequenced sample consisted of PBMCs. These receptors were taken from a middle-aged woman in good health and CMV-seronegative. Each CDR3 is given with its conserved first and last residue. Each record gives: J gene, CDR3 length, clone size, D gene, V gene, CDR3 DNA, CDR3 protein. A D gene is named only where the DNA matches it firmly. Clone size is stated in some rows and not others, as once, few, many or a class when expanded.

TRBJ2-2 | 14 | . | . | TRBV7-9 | TGTGCCAGCAGCTTAAACGGAGTCACCGGGGAGCTGTTTTTT | CASSLNGVTGELFF
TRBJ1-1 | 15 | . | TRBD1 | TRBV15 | TGTGCCACCAGCAGAGCTACAGGGGGTAGTAATGAAGCTTTCTTT | CATSRATGGSNEAFF
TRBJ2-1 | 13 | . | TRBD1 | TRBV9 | TGTGCCAGCAGCGTAGGGGTCAGGGGGCAGCAGTTCTTC | CASSVGVRGQQFF
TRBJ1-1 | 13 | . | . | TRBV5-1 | TGCGCCAGCAGCTTGGAATGGAGCACTGAAGCTTTCTTT | CASSLEWSTEAFF
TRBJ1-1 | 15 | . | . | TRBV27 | TGTGCCAGCAGTTTATTGGGCATTTTGAACACTGAAGCTTTCTTT | CASSLLGILNTEAFF
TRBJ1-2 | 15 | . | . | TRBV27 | TGTGCCAGCAGCCGTAAAGGGCGGGGGGACTATGGCTACACCTTC | CASSRKGRGDYGYTF
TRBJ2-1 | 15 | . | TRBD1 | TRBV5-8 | TGTGCCAGCAGATTCCGGGACAGGGACAACAATGAGCAGTTCTTC | CASRFRDRDNNEQFF
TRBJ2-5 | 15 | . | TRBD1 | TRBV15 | TGTGCCACCAGCAGAATAACAGGGGGTCAAGAGACCCAGTACTTC | CATSRITGGQETQYF
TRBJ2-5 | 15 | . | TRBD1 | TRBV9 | TGTGCCAGCAGCGTAAATACAGGGGCCAGCGAGACCCAGTACTTC | CASSVNTGASETQYF
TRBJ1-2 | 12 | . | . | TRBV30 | TGTGCCTGGAGTGTACACGGGAATGGCTACACCTTC | CAWSVHGNGYTF
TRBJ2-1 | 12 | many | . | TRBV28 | TGTGCCAGCAGTTTGTATATCGATGAGCAGTTCTTC | CASSLYIDEQFF
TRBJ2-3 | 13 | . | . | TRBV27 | TGTGCCAGCAGTCTTATCAGGGCGGATACGCAGTATTTT | CASSLIRADTQYF